The clone carrying this T cell receptor beta chain was observed at least ten times. Its antigen is not known. A much larger clonotype is one base distant, so this may be a read error. The entry originates in a study of breast tumors, draining lymph nodes, adjacent tissues. Study outcomes and limitations: Tumor T cell lymph node origin was a supported hypothesis, not proven. Tumor TCR diversity was below lymph nodes but above nontumor tissue.

Via MiXCR, TCRdb re-called the multiplex PCR reads, giving one row per CDR3 protein. The sample records about 140,000 distinct CDR3 sequences, about 30% being singletons. Axillary draining lymph nodes of breast cancer patients supplied the node samples. CDR1 and CDR2 from the germline V gene are SGDLS and YYNGEE. This CDR3 has 15 residues. The sample taken for sequencing was axillary lymph node tissue. This TCR derives from a female donor with breast cancer. Some clones in this sample may be carry-over from other donors' samples. J is TRBJ1-6 and V is TRBV9; D not resolved. The CDR3: CASSVGGGYNSPPHF. CDR3 sequence (DNA): TGTGCCAGCAGCGTAGGTGGAGGGTATAACTCACCCCCCCACTTT.